The present entry profiles one T cell receptor (beta chain) with its context. Per the original data handling: It was from reference gene primer amplification that nucleated cell counts were estimated. Repertoires were generated with immunoSEQ multiplex PCR, while TCRdb's copy carries only in-frame clones and drops some. V and J calls and clone size follow that table, whereas D and trimming were derived from the DNA. Among over 300,000 clones listed, around 91% were seen once. The entry originates in a study of blood T cell repertoires in COVID-19. Study-level information: Specimens from acute and convalescent COVID-19 originated in the United States, Italy and Spain. The analysed material was cDNA or gDNA that came from T cells, B-cell-depleted T cells, or PBMCs.

Germline trimming cut 5 bases from V and 5 bases from J; bases unmatched to any gene: 8. Germline V gives CDR1 MNHEY, CDR2 SVGAGI. The CDR3 is made up of 15 amino acids. V usage is TRBV6-5 and J usage is TRBJ2-5; 10 bases map to TRBD1. The sequence was obtained from a man aged 18 to 29 with active or convalescent COVID-19. The sample comprised peripheral blood. The CDR3 sequence is CASSNGDRGRETQYF. CDR3 nucleotides: TGTGCCAGCAGTAATGGGGACAGGGGAAGGGAGACCCAGTACTTC.